These 2 T cell receptor beta chains originate from one sample sequenced in a study of blood T cell repertoires in COVID-19. Profiled with immunoSEQ multiplex PCR; TCRdb holds only in-frame clones, not every one. The top ten clones hold approximately 27% of a sample with 150,000 to 200,000 clones, 75% to 80% of them seen once. The sequencing sample was made of peripheral blood. These receptors were obtained from a woman aged 65 to 85 with acute or convalescent COVID-19.

The chain employs TRBV27 and TRBJ2-3; D may be TRBD1 (6 bases). Trimming removed 4 bases from V and 0 bases from J, with 20 bases in between. Per the germline V gene, CDR1 is MNHEY and CDR2 is SMNVEV (reference sequence). The CDR3 runs to 18 residues. The CDR3 DNA is TGTGCCAGCAGTTCCCCCACCCCACAGGGTCCTAGCACAGATACGCAGTATTTT. Translating it yields CASSSPTPQGPSTDTQYF.

The V and J genes are TRBV6-5 and TRBJ1-6; a possible D gene is TRBD1 (6 bases). Per germline, CDR1 MNHEY and CDR2 SVGAGI. V lost 6 bases, J lost 3 bases, and 12 bases lay in between. This CDR3 spans 15 amino acids. The CDR3 protein is CASRTGQLYNSPLHF. CDR3 sequence (DNA): TGTGCCAGCAGAACAGGGCAACTCTATAATTCACCCCTCCACTTT.